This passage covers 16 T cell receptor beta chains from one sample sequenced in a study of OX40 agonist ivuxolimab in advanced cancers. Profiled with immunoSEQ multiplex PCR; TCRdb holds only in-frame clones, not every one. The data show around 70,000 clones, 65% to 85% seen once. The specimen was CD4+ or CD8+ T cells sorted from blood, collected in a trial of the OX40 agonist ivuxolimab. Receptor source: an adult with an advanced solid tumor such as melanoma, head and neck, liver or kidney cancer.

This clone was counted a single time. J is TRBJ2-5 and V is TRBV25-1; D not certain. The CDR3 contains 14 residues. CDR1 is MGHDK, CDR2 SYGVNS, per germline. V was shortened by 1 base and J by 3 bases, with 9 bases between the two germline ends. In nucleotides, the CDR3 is TGTGCCAGCAGTGAATCGGGCTCCAAAGAGACCCAGTACTTC. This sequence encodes CASSESGSKETQYF.

CDR3 nucleotides: TGTGCCACCCTACAGGGGGCGGGAAACACCATATATTTT. Translation: CATLQGAGNTIYF. The V and J genes are TRBV10-3 and TRBJ1-3, with 9 bases aligning to TRBD1. V dropped 10 bases and J dropped 4; count of bases not matched to a gene: 5. The germline CDR1 and CDR2 sequences are ENHRY and SYGVKD. CDR3 length: 13 residues.

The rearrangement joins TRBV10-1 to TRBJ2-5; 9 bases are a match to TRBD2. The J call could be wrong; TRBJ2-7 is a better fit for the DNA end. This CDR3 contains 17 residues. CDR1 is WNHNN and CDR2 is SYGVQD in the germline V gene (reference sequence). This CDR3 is CASSEGISGGSSYEQYF. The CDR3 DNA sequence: TGCGCCAGCAGTGAGGGTATTAGCGGGGGAAGCTCCTACGAGCAGTACTTC.

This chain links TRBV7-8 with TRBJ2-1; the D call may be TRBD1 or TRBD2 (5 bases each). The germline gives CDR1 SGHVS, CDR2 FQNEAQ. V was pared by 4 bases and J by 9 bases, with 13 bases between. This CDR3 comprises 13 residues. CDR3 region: CASSSGTVSEQFF. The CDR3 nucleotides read TGTGCCAGCAGCTCAGGGACGGTCAGTGAGCAGTTCTTC.

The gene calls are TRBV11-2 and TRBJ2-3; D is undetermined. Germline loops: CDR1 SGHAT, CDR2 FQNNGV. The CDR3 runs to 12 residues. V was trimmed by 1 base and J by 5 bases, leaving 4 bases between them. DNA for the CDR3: TGTGCCAGCAGCTTAGTTCAAGATACGCAGTATTTT. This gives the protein CASSLVQDTQYF.

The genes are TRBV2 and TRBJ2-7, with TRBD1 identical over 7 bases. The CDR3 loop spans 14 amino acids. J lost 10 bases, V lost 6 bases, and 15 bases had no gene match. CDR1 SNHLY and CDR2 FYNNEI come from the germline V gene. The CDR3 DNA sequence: TGTGCCAGCAGCCGGGACAGTCCACTGAATGAACAGTACTTC. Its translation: CASSRDSPLNEQYF.

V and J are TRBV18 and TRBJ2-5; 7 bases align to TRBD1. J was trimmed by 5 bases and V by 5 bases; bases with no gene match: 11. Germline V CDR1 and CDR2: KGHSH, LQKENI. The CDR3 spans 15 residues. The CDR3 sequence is CASSLQGNSGETQYF. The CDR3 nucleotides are TGTGCCAGCTCATTACAGGGGAATTCGGGCGAGACCCAGTACTTC.

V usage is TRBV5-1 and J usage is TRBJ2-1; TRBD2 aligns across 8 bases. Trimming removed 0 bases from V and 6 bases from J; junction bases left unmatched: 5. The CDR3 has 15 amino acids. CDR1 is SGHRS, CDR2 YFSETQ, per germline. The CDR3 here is CASSLVSGARNEQFF. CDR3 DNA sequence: TGCGCCAGCAGCTTGGTTAGCGGGGCGCGCAATGAGCAGTTCTTC.

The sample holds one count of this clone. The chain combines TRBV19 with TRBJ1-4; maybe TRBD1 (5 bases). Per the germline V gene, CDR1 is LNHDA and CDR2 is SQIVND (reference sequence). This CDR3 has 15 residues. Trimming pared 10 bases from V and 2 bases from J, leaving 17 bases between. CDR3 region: CATKEGSTTNEKLFF. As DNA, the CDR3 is TGTGCCACAAAAGAGGGGAGTACGACTAATGAAAAACTGTTTTTT. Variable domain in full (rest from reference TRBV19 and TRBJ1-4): DGGITQSPKYLFRKEGQNVTLSCEQNLNHDAMYWYRQDPGQGLRLIYYSQIVNDFQKGDIAEGYSVSREKKESFPLTVTSAQKNPTAFYLCATKEGSTTNEKLFFGSGTQLSVL.

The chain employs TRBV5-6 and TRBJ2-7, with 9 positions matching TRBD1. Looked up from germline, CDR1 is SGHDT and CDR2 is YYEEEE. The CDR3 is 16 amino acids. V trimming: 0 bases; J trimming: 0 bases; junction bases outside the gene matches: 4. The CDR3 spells CASSLAQGAISYEQYV. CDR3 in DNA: TGTGCCAGCAGCTTGGCACAGGGGGCCATCTCCTACGAGCAGTACGTC.

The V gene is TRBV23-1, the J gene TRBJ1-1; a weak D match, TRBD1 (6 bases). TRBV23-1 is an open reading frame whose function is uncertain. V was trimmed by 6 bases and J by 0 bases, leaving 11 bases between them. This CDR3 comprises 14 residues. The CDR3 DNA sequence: TGCGCCAGCAGGTCCGGGACATTGAACACTGAAGCTTTCTTT. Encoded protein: CASRSGTLNTEAFF.

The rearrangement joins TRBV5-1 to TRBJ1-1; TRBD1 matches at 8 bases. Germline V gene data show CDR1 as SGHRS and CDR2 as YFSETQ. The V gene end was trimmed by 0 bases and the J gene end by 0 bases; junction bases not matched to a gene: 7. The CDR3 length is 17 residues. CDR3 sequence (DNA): TGCGCCAGCAGCTTGGCTCAGGGGGCCAATTTGAACACTGAAGCTTTCTTT. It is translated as CASSLAQGANLNTEAFF.

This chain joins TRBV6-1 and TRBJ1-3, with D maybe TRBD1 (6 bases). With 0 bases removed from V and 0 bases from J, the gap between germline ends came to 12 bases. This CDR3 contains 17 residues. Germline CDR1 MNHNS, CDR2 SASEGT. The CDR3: CASSEAGGVLSGNTIYF. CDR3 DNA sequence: TGTGCCAGCAGTGAAGCAGGGGGGGTCCTCTCTGGAAACACCATATATTTT.

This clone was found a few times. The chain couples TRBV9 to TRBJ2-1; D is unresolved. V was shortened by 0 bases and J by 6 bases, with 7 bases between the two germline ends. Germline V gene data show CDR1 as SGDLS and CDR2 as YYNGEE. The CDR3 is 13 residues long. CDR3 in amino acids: CASSVGPSNEQFF. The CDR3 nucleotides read TGTGCCAGCAGCGTAGGGCCTTCCAATGAGCAGTTCTTC.

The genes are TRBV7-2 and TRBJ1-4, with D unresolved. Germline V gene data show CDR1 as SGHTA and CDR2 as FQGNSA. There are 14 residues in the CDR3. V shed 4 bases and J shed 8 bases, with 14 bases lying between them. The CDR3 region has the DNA TGTGCCAGCAGCTCTAGATATGATGGCGAAAAACTGTTTTTT. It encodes CASSSRYDGEKLFF.

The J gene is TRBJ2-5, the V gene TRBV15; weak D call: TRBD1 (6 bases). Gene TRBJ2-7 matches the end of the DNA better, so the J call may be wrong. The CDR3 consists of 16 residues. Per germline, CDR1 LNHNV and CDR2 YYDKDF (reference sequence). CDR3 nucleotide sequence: TGTGCCACCAGCAGAGATCTGGCAGGGGTATCCTACGAGCAGTACTTC. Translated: CATSRDLAGVSYEQYF.